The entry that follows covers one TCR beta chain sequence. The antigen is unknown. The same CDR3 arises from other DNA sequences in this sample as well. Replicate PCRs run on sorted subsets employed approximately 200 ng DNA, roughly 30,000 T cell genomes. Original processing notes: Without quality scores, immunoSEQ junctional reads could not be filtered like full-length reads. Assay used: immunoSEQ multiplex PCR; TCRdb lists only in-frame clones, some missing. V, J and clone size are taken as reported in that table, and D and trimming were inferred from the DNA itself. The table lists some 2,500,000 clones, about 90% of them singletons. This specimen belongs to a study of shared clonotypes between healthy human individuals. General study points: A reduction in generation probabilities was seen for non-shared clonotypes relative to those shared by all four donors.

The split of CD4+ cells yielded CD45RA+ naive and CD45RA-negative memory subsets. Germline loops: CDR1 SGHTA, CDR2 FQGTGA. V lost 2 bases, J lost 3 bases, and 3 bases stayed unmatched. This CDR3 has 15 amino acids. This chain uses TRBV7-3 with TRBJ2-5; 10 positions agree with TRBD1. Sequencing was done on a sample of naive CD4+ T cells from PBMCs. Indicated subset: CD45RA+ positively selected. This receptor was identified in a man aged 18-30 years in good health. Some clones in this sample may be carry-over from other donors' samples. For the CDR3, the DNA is TGTGCCAGCAGCTTAGCCGGGACAGGGGAAGAGACCCAGTACTTC. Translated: CASSLAGTGEETQYF.